This T cell receptor (beta chain) stems from a study of shared clonotypes between healthy human individuals (dated by TCRdb to about 2020). General notes on the study: The cohort included a few men and two women between 18 and 49 years of age. For each donor, three plates each were used for CD4 naive and CD4 memory, two plates were used for CD8 naive, and one plate was used for CD8 memory. Blood TCR repertoires of four to six healthy adults were deeply sequenced to estimate repertoire size and the extent of clonotype sharing between individuals. Libraries were prepared and TCR repertoires were sequenced by different laboratories using diverse techniques, in order to increase sequencing depth and limit assay-specific biases. Between about 0.8 and 9 billion PBMCs per donor were obtained by leukapheresis.

As for this clone: Its antigen remains undetermined. The record has no base qualities; no much larger clone is one base away.

The germline V gene (reference sequence) supplies CDR1 LNHDA and CDR2 SQIVND. Trimming removed 3 bases from V and 6 bases from J, leaving 20 bases between the germline ends. Spanning cysteine to phenylalanine, the CDR3 consists of 16 amino acids. Of the read, only the CDR3 DNA is kept; its 48 bases are in frame from base 1. For the CD8 naive samples, CD45RO-negative cells were positively selected for CCR7, yielding a CD45RA+CCR7+ population from which TemRA cells were excluded. Healthy HIV-negative adults with no recently reported acute infections or vaccinations were included as donors. Only Caucasian adults living in Nashville, Tennessee, USA were represented among the donors. Blood was collected by leukapheresis, and PBMCs were isolated by Ficoll-Histopaque density gradient centrifugation and then cryopreserved in liquid nitrogen vapor phase. Analytical flow cytometry was used to check the purity and quantity of each magnetically sorted T cell population. From each sorted fraction, genomic DNA was isolated and quantified by UV absorbance on a Nanodrop 2000c.

Using the deep immunoSEQ assay, multiplex PCR amplified TCR CDR3 regions from genomic DNA. Genomic DNA extracted from each cell subset was distributed evenly over all wells of several immunoSEQ 96-well plates, and each plate served as one replicate. For sorted subsets, around 0.2 ug genomic DNA, equal to 30,000 or so T cell genomes, was loaded into each replicate PCR. Purified libraries were measured with a Qubit 3.0 fluorometer, size-checked on a Bioanalyzer 2100, and measured again with the KAPA Library Quantification kit. Every immunoSEQ 96-well plate was sequenced on a dedicated single-read 150-cycle Illumina NextSeq 550 flow cell. Per the original workflow: Because only junctional sequences without quality scores were contained in the immunoSEQ output, filtering matching that applied to full-length reads could not be performed. To assign V/J genes and CDR3, sequences were annotated against IMGT germline references using PyIR, a Python wrapper for IgBLAST v1.9. Reads with weak V/J assignments (E-value above 1e-6), missing CDR3, stop codons, out-of-frame junctions, or ambiguous translated residues were removed. V3J clonotypes were defined by identical inferred V gene, J gene, and CDR3 amino acid sequence. To compute the percentage overlap between repertoires, the number of shared unique clonotypes was divided by the size of the smaller repertoire. RTK rarefaction, the Chao1 estimator, and Recon v2.1 estimates of unobserved clonotypes were used to assess repertoire richness. OLGA was used to compute generation probabilities for all TCRbeta clonotypes that the gDNA method yielded from a handful of donors. TCRdb carries this immuneACCESS record with in-frame sequences only. Its versions omit some clonotypes, under half of them owing to an unresolved V gene in the studies checked, with the rest unexplained. V, J and clone size derive from that table, while D and trimming were established from the DNA sequence. Counted in this sample were about 2.1 million clones; just over 90% of them appeared once. The ten largest clones take up over 1.5% of the sample.

On the study overall, not on this receptor specifically: Sharing across a few donors was observed for about 5% of naive CD4, 3% to 3.5% of naive CD8, 2.3% of memory CD4, and roughly 0.43% of memory CD8 clonotypes. Because the study included only a small number of donors, the genetic and exposure-history diversity represented was limited. Clonotypes shared by all four sorted-subset donors showed higher generation probabilities than non-shared clonotypes. Sampling was restricted to blood, and TCR repertoires in tissue are likely to differ from TCR repertoires in blood. Based on pairwise subsampling, the degree of clonotype sharing among donors was expected to be affected by sequencing depth. Even with the large sequencing depth, rarefaction of the sorted-subset datasets indicated that sequencing was incomplete. Naive subsets generally had larger estimated clonotype richness than memory subsets did.

The clonotype was recovered from a man younger than 35 in good health. Some clones in this sample may be carry-over from other donors' samples. The rearranged chain carries TRBV19 and TRBJ1-2; the D gene lacks a confident call. The sample taken for sequencing was naive CD8+ T cells from PBMCs. This specimen's cell subset or site label, interpreted: CD45RA+CCR7+. In nucleotides, the sequence is TGTGCCAGTAGTATTTCCTGGACCCCGGGTCCCCATGGCTACACCTTC. This sequence encodes CASSISWTPGPHGYTF. With the rest looked up from the reference TRBV19 and TRBJ1-2 genes rather than sequenced, the full variable domain is DGGITQSPKYLFRKEGQNVTLSCEQNLNHDAMYWYRQDPGQGLRLIYYSQIVNDFQKGDIAEGYSVSREKKESFPLTVTSAQKNPTAFYLCASSISWTPGPHGYTFGSGTRLTVV.